The rows below give T cell receptor beta chains drawn from one sample of a study of blood T cells in healthy people across ages. TCRdb re-called the 5' RACE reads with MiXCR, one entry per CDR3 protein. The repertoire has hundreds of thousands of distinct CDR3 sequences, less than 25% of them found once; the top ten carry roughly 10%. The same specimen was also included in a second study, on T cells of mothers and their children.

The sample consisted of blood. Receptor source: a boy aged 5-17 years in good health. CDR3s include the opening cysteine and the closing phenylalanine or tryptophan. D genes are given only for firm matches. Rows may omit the clone size; those that give it use once, few, many or a size class.

size	D	V	J	CDR3	DNA
many	.	TRBV7-2	TRBJ2-2	CASSRAGATGELFF	TGTGCCAGCAGCCGCGCGGGGGCTACCGGGGAGCTGTTTTTT
.	TRBD1	TRBV28	TRBJ1-2	CATRMAGQGDYGYTF	TGTGCCACCCGCATGGCCGGACAGGGGGACTATGGCTACACCTTC
few	TRBD1	TRBV16	TRBJ1-1	CASSQAWTGGRTEAFF	TGTGCCAGCAGCCAAGCCTGGACAGGGGGCAGGACTGAAGCTTTCTTT
.	.	TRBV19	TRBJ1-2	CASRFHGYTF	TGTGCCAGTAGGTTCCACGGCTACACCTTC
few	.	TRBV20-1	TRBJ2-7	CSGRGGTYEQYF	TGCAGTGGACGTGGGGGCACCTACGAGCAGTACTTC
few	.	TRBV7-2	TRBJ2-1	CASSPSFQPYNEQFF	TGTGCCAGCAGCCCCTCTTTCCAACCCTACAATGAGCAGTTCTTC
.	.	TRBV28	TRBJ2-1	CASSLLQGLSQFF	TGTGCCAGCAGTTTGCTTCAGGGTTTGTCTCAGTTCTTC
.	TRBD2	TRBV20-1	TRBJ2-1	CSAPLRGRAYNEQFF	TGCAGTGCTCCCCTTCGCGGGAGGGCCTACAATGAGCAGTTCTTC
few	TRBD2	TRBV27	TRBJ2-5	CASSPGTSGGQETQYF	TGTGCCAGCAGTCCCGGGACTAGCGGGGGCCAAGAGACCCAGTACTTC
.	TRBD1	TRBV6-1	TRBJ2-5	CASSENQGAVRETQYF	TGTGCCAGCAGTGAAAATCAGGGGGCGGTTAGAGAGACCCAGTACTTC
.	TRBD1	TRBV12-3/TRBV12-4	TRBJ2-4	CASSGGQAAKNIQYF	TGTGCCAGCAGTGGGGGACAGGCAGCCAAAAACATTCAGTACTTC
.	.	TRBV29-1	TRBJ1-1	CSVEVKGANTEAFF	TGCAGCGTTGAAGTGAAAGGGGCGAACACTGAAGCTTTCTTT
.	.	TRBV6-2/TRBV6-3	TRBJ2-7	CASSKEDLSGYEQYF	TGTGCCAGCAGTAAAGAAGACCTTAGTGGGTACGAGCAGTACTTC
.	TRBD1	TRBV7-8	TRBJ2-5	CVSSSSPGTDIQETQYF	TGTGTCAGCAGCTCCAGCCCCGGGACAGACATCCAAGAGACCCAGTACTTC
.	.	TRBV7-9	TRBJ1-1	CASSLTYSRGLDTEAFF	TGTGCCAGCAGCCTGACTTACTCCAGGGGCTTAGACACTGAAGCTTTCTTT
.	.	TRBV27	TRBJ1-1	CASSPIQGTEAFF	TGTGCCAGCAGTCCCATACAGGGCACTGAAGCTTTCTTT
.	.	TRBV5-1	TRBJ2-4	CASSLGGSYIQYF	TGCGCCAGCAGCTTGGGAGGGTCATACATTCAGTACTTC
few	.	TRBV10-3	TRBJ2-1	CAISGLSYNEQFF	TGTGCCATCAGCGGACTGAGCTACAATGAGCAGTTCTTC
few	.	TRBV28	TRBJ2-5	CASSLLAAQETQYF	TGTGCCAGCAGTTTACTAGCTGCCCAAGAGACCCAGTACTTC
.	.	TRBV7-2	TRBJ2-5	CASSRRPGLPTQETQYF	TGTGCCAGCAGCCGACGCCCCGGACTCCCGACCCAAGAGACCCAGTACTTC
few	.	TRBV5-1	TRBJ2-7	CASSWSSSFSYEQYF	TGCGCCAGCAGCTGGTCGTCCTCTTTCTCCTACGAGCAGTACTTC
.	.	TRBV20-1	TRBJ2-7	CSARRQATYEQYF	TGCAGTGCTAGAAGACAGGCCACCTACGAGCAGTACTTC
.	TRBD2	TRBV20-1	TRBJ2-5	CSASSIAGVWYQETQYF	TGCAGTGCTTCGAGCATAGCGGGGGTTTGGTACCAAGAGACCCAGTACTTC
.	.	TRBV19	TRBJ1-2	CASSISRDYGYTF	TGTGCCAGTAGTATAAGCAGGGATTATGGCTACACCTTC
.	.	TRBV29-1	TRBJ2-7	CSVILSDASSYEQYF	TGCAGCGTTATTTTGTCGGACGCGTCTTCCTACGAGCAGTACTTC
few	TRBD1	TRBV29-1	TRBJ2-1	CSVEDWDRGPGNEQFF	TGCAGCGTTGAAGATTGGGACAGGGGACCAGGTAATGAGCAGTTCTTC
.	.	TRBV20-1	TRBJ2-1	CSAHAGNYNEQFF	TGCAGTGCTCATGCGGGAAACTACAATGAGCAGTTCTTC
.	TRBD2	TRBV4-3	TRBJ2-3	CAGSQEAGGDPWGTDTQYF	TGCGCCGGCAGCCAAGAAGCGGGGGGGGATCCCTGGGGCACAGATACGCAGTATTTT
.	.	TRBV5-1	TRBJ1-1	CASSLSSQGGTEAFF	TGCGCCAGCAGCTTGAGCTCCCAGGGAGGCACTGAAGCTTTCTTT
few	TRBD1	TRBV5-6	TRBJ1-6	CASSADRAPSPLHF	TGTGCCAGCAGCGCGGACAGGGCACCCTCACCCCTCCACTTT
.	.	TRBV28	TRBJ2-5	CASSRGFQREETQYF	TGTGCCAGCAGTCGGGGATTTCAGCGGGAAGAGACCCAGTACTTC
few	.	TRBV11-1	TRBJ2-5	CASSLGRESQETQYF	TGTGCCAGCAGCTTAGGTCGTGAATCCCAAGAGACCCAGTACTTC
few	.	TRBV28	TRBJ1-1	CASRLQTGFIGMAEAFF	TGTGCCAGCAGACTACAAACAGGGTTTATTGGTATGGCTGAAGCTTTCTTT
.	.	TRBV20-1	TRBJ1-2	CSARDPASNYGYTF	TGCAGTGCTAGAGATCCCGCATCTAACTATGGCTACACCTTC
.	TRBD1	TRBV5-1	TRBJ2-7	CASKWGTGASSYEQYF	TGCGCCAGCAAGTGGGGGACAGGGGCCAGCTCCTACGAGCAGTACTTC
.	.	TRBV27	TRBJ1-1	CASSPLMGENTEAFF	TGTGCCAGCAGTCCCCTGATGGGGGAGAACACTGAAGCTTTCTTT
.	TRBD2	TRBV15	TRBJ2-1	CATSPTSGTDNEQFF	TGTGCCACCAGCCCGACTAGCGGGACCGACAATGAGCAGTTCTTC
.	TRBD1	TRBV27	TRBJ2-7	CASSSRRTRGQGVIYEQYF	TGTGCCAGCAGTTCCCGCAGGACCAGGGGACAGGGGGTAATCTACGAGCAGTACTTC
.	TRBD1	TRBV20-1	TRBJ1-5	CSARVSGQGDQPQHF	TGCAGTGCTAGAGTGTCGGGACAGGGGGATCAGCCCCAGCATTTT
.	TRBD1	TRBV2	TRBJ2-7	CASRNRGTYEQYF	TGTGCCAGCAGAAACAGGGGAACCTACGAGCAGTACTTC
few	.	TRBV5-1	TRBJ2-3	CASSSQGLDSDTQYF	TGCGCCAGCAGCTCTCAGGGCCTTGACTCAGATACGCAGTATTTT
.	TRBD2	TRBV7-2	TRBJ2-3	CASSELAGAGADTQYF	TGTGCCAGCAGCGAACTAGCGGGAGCTGGAGCAGATACGCAGTATTTT
.	TRBD2	TRBV6-5	TRBJ2-1	CASSYSRRENNEQFF	TGTGCCAGCAGTTACTCGCGGCGGGAGAACAATGAGCAGTTCTTC
many	.	TRBV9	TRBJ2-1	CASSVGGTYNEQFF	TGTGCCAGCAGCGTAGGGGGCACCTACAATGAGCAGTTCTTC
few	.	TRBV7-2	TRBJ1-4	CASRSGESEKLFF	TGTGCCAGCAGGTCCGGCGAAAGTGAAAAACTGTTTTTT
.	.	TRBV6-2/TRBV6-3	TRBJ2-4	CASSYSTSGIQYF	TGTGCCAGCAGTTACTCTACCTCTGGGATTCAGTACTTC
few	.	TRBV28	TRBJ2-3	CASTSLQPRGPDTQYF	TGTGCCAGCACCTCCCTCCAACCCAGGGGACCAGATACGCAGTATTTT
.	.	TRBV7-3	TRBJ2-1	CASSQDGGTSYNEQFF	TGTGCCAGCAGCCAAGACGGGGGCACCTCCTACAATGAGCAGTTCTTC
.	.	TRBV2	TRBJ2-5	CASSVSVSGETQYF	TGTGCCAGCAGTGTGTCGGTCTCGGGAGAGACCCAGTACTTC
few	.	TRBV20-1	TRBJ1-1	CSASSEHHTEAFF	TGCAGTGCTAGTAGCGAGCACCACACTGAAGCTTTCTTT
few	TRBD2	TRBV11-2	TRBJ2-7	CASSLNSGRDYEQYF	TGTGCCAGCAGCTTAAATAGCGGGAGGGACTACGAGCAGTACTTC
few	.	TRBV9	TRBJ2-5	CASSVDTSRQETQYF	TGTGCCAGCAGCGTGGATACTAGCAGACAAGAGACCCAGTACTTC